These 11 T cell receptor beta chains were all obtained from the same sample, sequenced in a study of response to subunit inactivated influenza vaccine. TCRdb analysed the RT-PCR reads with MiXCR anew, one entry per CDR3 protein. The data contain 300,000 to 350,000 distinct CDR3 sequences, 21% of them singletons. The specimen was PBMCs from blood, collected less than 22 months after vaccination. These receptors originate from a man between 45 and 75 years old who received an inactivated influenza vaccine.

The chain recombines TRBV6-2 or TRBV6-3 with TRBJ1-1; D remains unclear. The CDR3 is 13 amino acids. The germline CDR1 and CDR2 sequences are MNHEY and SVGEGT. The ends were cut back, 6 bases at V and 4 bases at J, with 12 bases in the middle. This CDR3 is CASRRDTSTEAFF. For the CDR3, the DNA is TGTGCCAGCAGACGCGACACTAGCACTGAAGCTTTCTTT.

This clonotype occurred a few times. The chain links TRBV6-1 to TRBJ1-1; 8 nucleotides align to TRBD1. Germline CDR1 reads MNHNS; CDR2 reads SASEGT. This CDR3 contains 14 residues. The ends lost 2 bases at V and 4 bases at J; junction bases unmatched: 3. The CDR3 nucleotides read TGTGCCAGCAGTGAATTTACAGGGGGCACTGAAGCTTTCTTT. Its protein product is CASSEFTGGTEAFF.

Note on this clonotype: The junction departs from the called germline gene at one end, perhaps through a read error. The chain couples TRBV5-1 to TRBJ2-1, with 11 positions matching TRBD1. The CDR3 runs 15 residues. Germline CDR1 SGHRS, CDR2 YFSETQ. CDR3 sequence (DNA): TGCGCCAGCAGTCCTTGGGACAGGGGGGGAGGCGAGCTGTTCTTC. Translated: CASSPWDRGGGELFF.

This clonotype was seen a few times. The rearrangement links TRBV28 to TRBJ1-3; D remains ambiguous. The CDR3 totals 12 residues. The V and J ends lost 6 bases and 5 bases respectively, with 8 bases between them. Germline V CDR1 and CDR2: MDHEN, SYDVKM. CDR3 nucleotide sequence: TGTGCCAGCAGCTGGACCCGAAACACCATATATTTT. Translated: CASSWTRNTIYF. Supplemented by reference TRBV28 and TRBJ1-3, the full variable domain reads DVKVTQSSRYLVKRTGEKVFLECVQDMDHENMFWYRQDPGLGLRLIYFSYDVKMKEKGDIPEGYSVSREKKERFSLILESASTNQTSMYLCASSWTRNTIYFGEGSWLTVV.

V is TRBV18 and J is TRBJ1-5; no clear D. The V and J ends lost 2 bases and 6 bases respectively, with 8 bases between them. Germline V lookup: CDR1 KGHSH, CDR2 LQKENI. The CDR3 is 13 amino acids. CDR3 nucleotides: TGTGCCAGCTCACCAGAGGAGGGTCAGCCCCAGCATTTT. This translates into CASSPEEGQPQHF. Complete variable domain (other parts from reference TRBV18 and TRBJ1-5): NAGVMQNPRHLVRRRGQEARLRCSPMKGHSHVYWYRQLPEEGLKFMVYLQKENIIDESGMPKERFSAEFPKEGPSILRIQQVVRGDSAAYFCASSPEEGQPQHFGDGTRLSIL.

The gene calls are TRBV20-1 and TRBJ2-3; D is tentatively TRBD1 or TRBD2 (5 bases each). This CDR3 spans 12 amino acids. The germline CDR1 and CDR2 sequences are DFQATT and SNEGSKA (reference sequence). Trimming cost V 3 bases and J 5 bases, with 9 bases left between them. CDR3 protein: CSASGAKDTQYF. Written as DNA, the CDR3 is TGCAGTGCTAGCGGGGCCAAAGATACGCAGTATTTT.

The sample holds a few counts of this clonotype. The chain employs TRBV9 and TRBJ2-5; no clear D. This CDR3 is built from 13 residues. Germline V gene data show CDR1 as SGDLS and CDR2 as YYNGEE. Between the trimmed V and J ends, which lost 3 bases and 4 bases, there was a span of 10 bases. Here the CDR3 DNA reads TGTGCCAGCAGCGCGGAGTGGGGAGAGACCCAGTACTTC. This encodes CASSAEWGETQYF.

A few counts support this clonotype. The chain employs TRBV25-1 and TRBJ1-1; D may be TRBD1 (5 bases). Trimming removed 5 bases at V and 0 bases at J, with 10 bases between. The germline CDR1 and CDR2 sequences are MGHDK and SYGVNS. The CDR3 consists of 14 residues. CDR3 in amino acids: CASSFAGLNTEAFF. In DNA, the CDR3 is TGTGCCAGCAGTTTTGCAGGGCTGAACACTGAAGCTTTCTTT.

The CDR3 loop is CASSNGTSVYNEQFF. The CDR3 nucleotides read TGTGCCAGCAGCAACGGGACTAGCGTCTACAATGAGCAGTTCTTC. The J gene is TRBJ2-1, the V gene TRBV7-2, with 10 bases fitting TRBD2. This CDR3 is built from 15 residues. Losses at the gene ends were 5 bases for V and 3 bases for J; bases not matched to a gene: 4. Germline-derived CDR1 and CDR2 are SGHTA and FQGNSA. Complete variable domain (other parts from reference TRBV7-2 and TRBJ2-1): GAGVSQSPSNKVTEKGKDVELRCDPISGHTALYWYRQSLGQGLEFLIYFQGNSAPDKSGLPSDRFSAERTGGSVSTLTIQRTQQEDSAVYLCASSNGTSVYNEQFFGPGTRLTVL.

This chain's CDR3 is CASSFTSGRSHEQYF. The DNA for the CDR3 is TGTGCCAGCAGCTTCACTAGCGGGAGGTCCCACGAGCAGTACTTC. The chain couples TRBV7-2 to TRBJ2-7; 12 bases line up with TRBD2. Per the germline V gene, CDR1 is SGHTA and CDR2 is FQGNSA. The CDR3 extends over 15 amino acids. V lost 3 bases, J lost 5 bases, and 5 bases stayed unmatched.

The rearrangement joins TRBV5-6 to TRBJ2-3; D unclear. The ends were cut back, 3 bases at V and 2 bases at J, with 4 bases in the middle. The CDR3 sequence is 12 residues long. Germline-derived CDR1 and CDR2 are SGHDT and YYEEEE. The CDR3 sequence: CASSWHTDTQYF. In DNA, the CDR3 is TGTGCCAGCAGCTGGCACACAGATACGCAGTATTTT.